The 3 T cell receptor beta chains below were found in one sample sequenced in a study of CD8 T cells in Susac syndrome. The RNA, roughly 0.45 to 1 ug, was put through reverse transcription using random hexamers. One entry per CDR3 protein results from TCRdb running MiXCR on the immunoSEQ multiplex PCR reads. The profile shows 100,000 to 150,000 distinct CDR3 sequences, 90% to 95% of them singletons. Sequenced input: CD4+ T cells from PBMCs. These receptors were collected from a human donor in good health.

The chain is built from TRBV20-1 and TRBJ2-5; the match to TRBD1 covers 9 bases. The germline CDR1 and CDR2 sequences are DFQATT and SNEGSKA (reference sequence). With 6 bases clipped from V and 4 bases from J, the junction kept 12 bases outside the gene matches. This CDR3 spans 15 amino acids. CDR3 loop: CSANNRGQRTETQYF. CDR3 in DNA: TGCAGTGCAAACAACAGGGGGCAGAGGACAGAGACCCAGTACTTC.

The gene calls are TRBV20-1 and TRBJ1-5; D is unclear. The V gene's germline CDR1 is DFQATT and CDR2 SNEGSKA (reference sequence). The CDR3 consists of 12 residues. Trimming took off 0 bases at V and 6 bases at J, with 6 bases between the two ends. The CDR3 sequence: CSARDRRQPQHF. The CDR3 coding sequence is TGCAGTGCTAGAGATCGACGTCAGCCCCAGCATTTT.

The V and J genes are TRBV29-1 and TRBJ2-7; D may correspond to TRBD1 or TRBD2 (5 bases each). V was trimmed by 6 bases and J by 6 bases, leaving 18 bases between them. The CDR3 is made up of 13 amino acids. Germline V CDR1 and CDR2: SQVTM, ANQGSEA. CDR3 amino acids: CSVAPVAGSEQYF. CDR3 bases: TGCAGCGTGGCCCCCGTGGCAGGGAGCGAGCAGTACTTC.